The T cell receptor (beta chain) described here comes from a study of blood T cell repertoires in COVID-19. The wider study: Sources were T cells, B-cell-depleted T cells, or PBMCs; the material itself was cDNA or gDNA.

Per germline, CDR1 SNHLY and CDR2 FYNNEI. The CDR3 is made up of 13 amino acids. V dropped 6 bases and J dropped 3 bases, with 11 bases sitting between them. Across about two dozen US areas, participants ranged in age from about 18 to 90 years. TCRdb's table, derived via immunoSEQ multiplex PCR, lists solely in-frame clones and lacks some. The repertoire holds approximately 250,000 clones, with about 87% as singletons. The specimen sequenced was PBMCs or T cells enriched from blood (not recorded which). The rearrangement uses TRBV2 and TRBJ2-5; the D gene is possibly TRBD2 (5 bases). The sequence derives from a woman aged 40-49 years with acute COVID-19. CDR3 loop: CASREGWEETQYF. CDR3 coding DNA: TGTGCCAGCAGAGAGGGTTGGGAAGAGACCCAGTACTTC. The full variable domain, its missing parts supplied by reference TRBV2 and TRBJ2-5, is EPEVTQTPSHQVTQMGQEVILRCVPISNHLYFYWYRQILGQKVEFLVSFYNNEISEKSEIFDDQFSVERPDGSNFTLKIRSTKLEDSAMYFCASREGWEETQYFGPGTRLLVL.